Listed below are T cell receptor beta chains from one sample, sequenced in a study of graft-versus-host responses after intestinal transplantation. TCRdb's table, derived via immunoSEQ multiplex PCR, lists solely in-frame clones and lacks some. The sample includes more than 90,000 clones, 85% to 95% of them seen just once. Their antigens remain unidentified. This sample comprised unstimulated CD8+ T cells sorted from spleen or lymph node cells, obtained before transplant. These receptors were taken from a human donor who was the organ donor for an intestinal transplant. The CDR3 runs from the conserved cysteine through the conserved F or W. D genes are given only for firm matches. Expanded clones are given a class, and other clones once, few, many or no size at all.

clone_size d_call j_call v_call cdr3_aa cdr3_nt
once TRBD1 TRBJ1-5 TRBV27 CASANGQGLNQPQHF TGTGCCAGCGCAAATGGACAGGGGTTAAATCAGCCCCAGCATTTT
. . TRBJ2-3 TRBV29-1 CSLMTDTQYF TGCAGCCTGATGACAGATACGCAGTATTTT
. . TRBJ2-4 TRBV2 CASSRRGDIQYF TGTGCCAGCAGTCGCAGGGGGGACATTCAGTACTTC
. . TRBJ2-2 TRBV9 CASSEWSGELFF TGTGCCAGCAGCGAGTGGTCCGGGGAGCTGTTTTTT
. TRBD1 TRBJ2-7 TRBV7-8 CASSLGVGQGLHEQYF TGTGCCAGCAGCCTAGGGGTCGGACAGGGGCTCCACGAGCAGTACTTC
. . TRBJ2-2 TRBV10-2 CASSASKPDTGELFF TGCGCCAGCTCGGCAAGTAAGCCCGACACCGGGGAGCTGTTTTTT
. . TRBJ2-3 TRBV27 CASTPPSTDTQYF TGTGCCAGCACCCCACCTAGCACAGATACGCAGTATTTT
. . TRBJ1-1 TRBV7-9 CASSIDSLNTEAFF TGTGCCAGCAGCATAGACAGTCTGAACACTGAAGCTTTCTTT
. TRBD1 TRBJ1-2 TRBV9 CASSLGQGASGGYTF TGTGCCAGCAGTCTCGGACAGGGAGCGTCGGGAGGCTACACCTTC
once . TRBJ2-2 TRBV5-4 CASSLHTGELFF TGTGCCAGCAGCTTGCACACCGGGGAGCTGTTTTTT
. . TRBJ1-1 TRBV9 CASSPDGNTEAFF TGTGCCAGCAGCCCCGACGGGAACACTGAAGCTTTCTTT
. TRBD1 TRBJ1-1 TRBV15 CATSRSGQGAGTEAFF TGTGCCACCAGCAGATCGGGACAGGGGGCGGGCACTGAAGCTTTCTTT
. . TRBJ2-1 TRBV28 CASSSNSYNEQFF TGTGCCAGCAGTTCGAATTCGTACAATGAGCAGTTCTTC
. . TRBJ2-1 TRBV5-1 CASSLSDNEQFF TGCGCCAGCAGCTTGTCCGACAATGAGCAGTTCTTC
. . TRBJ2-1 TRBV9 CASSIRNYEQFF TGTGCCAGCAGCATTAGGAATTATGAGCAGTTCTTC
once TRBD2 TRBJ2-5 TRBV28 CASSLTSGRAETQYF TGTGCCAGCAGCCTGACTAGCGGGAGGGCAGAGACCCAGTACTTC
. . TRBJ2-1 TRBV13 CASSLAGANEQFF TGTGCCAGCAGCTTAGCAGGGGCGAATGAGCAGTTCTTC
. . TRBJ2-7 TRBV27 CASAPGGNYEQYF TGTGCCAGCGCGCCGGGCGGGAACTACGAGCAGTACTTC
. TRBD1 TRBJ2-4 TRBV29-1 CSVVDRGLGNIQYF TGCAGCGTTGTCGACAGGGGTTTAGGAAACATTCAGTACTTC
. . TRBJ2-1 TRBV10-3 CAIRAGRNEQFF TGTGCCATCAGGGCAGGGCGGAATGAGCAGTTCTTC
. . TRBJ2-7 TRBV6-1 CASRRTVPPYEQYF TGTGCCAGCAGGCGGACAGTTCCCCCCTACGAGCAGTACTTC
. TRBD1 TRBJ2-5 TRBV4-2 CASSQDRGQAGGFQETQYF TGTGCCAGCAGCCAAGATAGGGGACAGGCAGGGGGATTCCAAGAGACCCAGTACTTC
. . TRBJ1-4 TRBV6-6 CASSYDEKLFF TGTGCCAGCAGTTACGATGAAAAACTGTTTTTT
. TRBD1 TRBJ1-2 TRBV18 CASSWDSNYGYTF TGTGCCAGCTCCTGGGACAGTAACTATGGCTACACCTTC
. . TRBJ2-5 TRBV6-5 CASTPLQGVETQYF TGTGCCAGCACCCCTCTCCAGGGCGTAGAGACCCAGTACTTC
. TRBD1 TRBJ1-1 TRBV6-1 CASNKQGPGTEAFF TGTGCCAGCAACAAACAGGGGCCGGGGACTGAAGCTTTCTTT
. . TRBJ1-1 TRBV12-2 CASRGPGTGLNTEAFF TGTGCAAGTCGCGGTCCCGGGACAGGTTTGAACACTGAAGCTTTCTTT
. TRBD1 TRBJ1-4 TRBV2 CASSWDRGNEKLFF TGTGCCAGCAGTTGGGACAGGGGAAATGAAAAACTGTTTTTT
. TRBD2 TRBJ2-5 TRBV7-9 CATRGLVAGSKVETQYF TGTGCCACCAGGGGATTAGTAGCGGGATCGAAAGTGGAGACCCAGTACTTC
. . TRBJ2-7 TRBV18 CASSQGDEQYF TGTGCCAGCTCACAGGGCGACGAGCAGTACTTC
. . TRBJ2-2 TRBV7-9 CASSWDANTGELFF TGTGCCAGCAGCTGGGACGCGAACACCGGGGAGCTGTTTTTT
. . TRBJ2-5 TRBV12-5 CASGIFGGAQETQYF TGTGCTAGTGGTATTTTTGGGGGGGCCCAAGAGACCCAGTACTTC
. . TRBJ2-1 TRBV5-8 CASRFEGHVSNEQFF TGTGCCAGCAGGTTCGAGGGACACGTCTCCAATGAGCAGTTCTTC
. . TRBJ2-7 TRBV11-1 CASSSRGFYEQYF TGTGCCAGCAGCTCCCGGGGTTTCTACGAGCAGTACTTC
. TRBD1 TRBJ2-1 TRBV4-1 CASSLRQGEYYNEQFF TGCGCCAGCAGCCTTCGACAGGGGGAATATTACAATGAGCAGTTCTTC
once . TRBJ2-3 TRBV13 CASSSETGQRSTDTQYF TGTGCCAGCAGCTCAGAGACAGGACAACGGAGCACAGATACGCAGTATTTT
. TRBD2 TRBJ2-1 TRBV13 CASSLASLAGGVNEQFF TGTGCCAGCAGCTTAGCCTCCTTAGCGGGAGGGGTCAATGAGCAGTTCTTC
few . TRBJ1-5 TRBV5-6 CASSPGDGQPQHF TGTGCCAGCAGCCCAGGGGATGGGCAGCCCCAGCATTTT
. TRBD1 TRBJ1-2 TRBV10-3 CAISSGGNNYGYTF TGTGCCATCAGTTCAGGGGGCAATAACTATGGCTACACCTTC
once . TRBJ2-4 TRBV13 CASSLGSSDIQYF TGTGCCAGCAGCTTAGGGTCTAGCGACATTCAGTACTTC
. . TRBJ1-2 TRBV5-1 CASSLGRNYGYTF TGCGCCAGCAGCTTGGGACGAAACTATGGCTACACCTTC